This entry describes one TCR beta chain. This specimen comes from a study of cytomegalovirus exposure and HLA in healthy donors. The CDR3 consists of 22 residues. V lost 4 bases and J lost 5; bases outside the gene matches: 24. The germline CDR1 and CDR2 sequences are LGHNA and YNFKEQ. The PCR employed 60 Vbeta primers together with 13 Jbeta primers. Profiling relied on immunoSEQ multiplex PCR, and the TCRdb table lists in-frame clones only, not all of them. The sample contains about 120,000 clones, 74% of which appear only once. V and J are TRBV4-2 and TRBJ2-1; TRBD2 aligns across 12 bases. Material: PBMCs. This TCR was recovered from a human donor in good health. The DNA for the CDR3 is TGTGCCAGCAGCCTACGAAACCTCCGGTCTTCTAGCGGGAGGGCCGTCCACAATGAGCAGTTCTTC. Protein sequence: CASSLRNLRSSSGRAVHNEQFF.